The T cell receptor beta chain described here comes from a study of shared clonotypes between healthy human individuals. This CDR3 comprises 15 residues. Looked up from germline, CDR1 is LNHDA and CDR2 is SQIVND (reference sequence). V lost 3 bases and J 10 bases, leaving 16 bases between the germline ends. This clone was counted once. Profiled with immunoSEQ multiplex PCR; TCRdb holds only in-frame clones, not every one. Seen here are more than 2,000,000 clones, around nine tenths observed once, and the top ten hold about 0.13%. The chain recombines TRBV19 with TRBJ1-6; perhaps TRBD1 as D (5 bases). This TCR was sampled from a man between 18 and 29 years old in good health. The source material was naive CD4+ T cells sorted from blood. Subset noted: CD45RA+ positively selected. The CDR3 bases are TGTGCCAGTAGTATCATCCCCCCTGGGGGATCACCCCTCCACTTT. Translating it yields CASSIIPPGGSPLHF.